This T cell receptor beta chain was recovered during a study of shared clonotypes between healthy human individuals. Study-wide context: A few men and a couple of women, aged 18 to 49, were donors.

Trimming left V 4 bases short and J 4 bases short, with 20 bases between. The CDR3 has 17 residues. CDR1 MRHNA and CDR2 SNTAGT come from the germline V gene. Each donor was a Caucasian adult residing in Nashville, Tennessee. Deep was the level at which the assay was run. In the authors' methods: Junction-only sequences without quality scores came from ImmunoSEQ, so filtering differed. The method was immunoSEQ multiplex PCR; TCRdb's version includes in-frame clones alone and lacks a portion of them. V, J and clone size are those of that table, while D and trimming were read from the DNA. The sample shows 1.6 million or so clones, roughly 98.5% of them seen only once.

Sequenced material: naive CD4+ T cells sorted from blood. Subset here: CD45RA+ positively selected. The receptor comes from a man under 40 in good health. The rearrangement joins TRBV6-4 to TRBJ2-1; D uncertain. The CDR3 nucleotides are TGTGCCAGCAGTGGACATCTGAATTTACGAAATTACAATGAGCAGTTCTTC. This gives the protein CASSGHLNLRNYNEQFF.